One sample yielded the 7 T cell receptor beta chains listed below, sequenced in a study of PD-1 blockade in classical Hodgkin lymphoma. Only in-frame clones appear in the TCRdb table, and some are missing; sequencing was by immunoSEQ multiplex PCR. This sample carries roughly 40,000 clones, 60% to 75% of them seen once, and the ten largest clones take 2.5% to 3.5%. Following autologous stem cell transplantation, relapse occurred in every patient, and exposure to brentuximab vedotin varied. The sequencing used peripheral blood mononuclear cells (PBMCs), collected at baseline. The receptors shown here come from a human donor with classical Hodgkin lymphoma.

J is TRBJ1-1 and V is TRBV18, with D perhaps matching TRBD1 (5 bases). This CDR3 is built from 15 residues. V was trimmed by 0 bases and J by 1 base, leaving 9 bases between them. Germline lookup yields CDR1 KGHSH and CDR2 LQKENI. CDR3 in amino acids: CASSPPGLKNTEAFF. The CDR3 DNA reads as TGTGCCAGCTCACCACCGGGACTCAAGAACACTGAAGCTTTCTTT.

The rearrangement joins TRBV29-1 to TRBJ2-5; TRBD1 matches 10 bases. The germline gives CDR1 SQVTM, CDR2 ANQGSEA. The CDR3 is made up of 13 amino acids. V shed 4 bases, J shed 5 bases, and the junction held 4 bases outside the gene matches. The DNA of the CDR3 is TGCAGCGTTGTTCGACAGGGGGCCGAGACCCAGTACTTC. Protein sequence: CSVVRQGAETQYF. The whole variable domain, filled in from reference TRBV29-1 and TRBJ2-5, reads SAVISQKPSRDICQRGTSLTIQCQVDSQVTMMFWYRQQPGQSLTLIATANQGSEATYESGFVIDKFPISRPNLTFSTLTVSNMSPEDSSIYLCSVVRQGAETQYFGPGTRLLVL.

This chain links TRBV28 with TRBJ2-6; D gene uncertain. This CDR3 has 16 residues. CDR1 MDHEN and CDR2 SYDVKM come from the germline V gene. Trimming took 8 bases from V and 0 from J, leaving 14 bases between them. CDR3 DNA sequence: TGTGCCAGCCTCAGGAAAGGGTTCTCTGGGGCCAACGTCCTGACTTTC. Encoded protein: CASLRKGFSGANVLTF.

This clone turned up a few times. The chain has TRBV5-4 and TRBJ1-1, with D possibly TRBD1 on 6 matching bases. The V gene's germline CDR1 is SGHNT and CDR2 YYREEE (reference sequence). V lost 4 bases and J lost 5, with 12 bases in between. The CDR3 runs to 13 residues. In DNA form, the CDR3 reads TGTGCCAGCAGCCCAAGGGACATTACTGAAGCTTTCTTT. It translates to CASSPRDITEAFF. Together with reference TRBV5-4 and TRBJ1-1, the CDR3 gives the full variable domain: ETGVTQSPTHLIKTRGQQVTLRCSSQSGHNTVSWYQQALGQGPQFIFQYYREEENGRGNFPPRFSGLQFPNYSSELNVNALELDDSALYLCASSPRDITEAFFGQGTRLTVV.

This clone came up a few times. V and J are TRBV2 and TRBJ2-7, with a weak D call TRBD1 (5 bases). The CDR3 runs 13 residues. Deletions cut 5 bases from V and 1 base from J, with 9 bases between. Per the germline V gene, CDR1 is SNHLY and CDR2 is FYNNEI. CDR3 DNA: TGTGCCAGCAGTACAACAGGTTCCTACGAGCAGTACTTC. Translated, it gives CASSTTGSYEQYF.

This sequence joins TRBV6-6 and TRBJ1-3; D uncertain. From germline, CDR1 is MNHNY and CDR2 SVGAGI (reference sequence). V lost 5 bases to trimming and J lost 0 bases, with 11 bases between them. The CDR3 spans 15 residues. This CDR3 is CASSDRPDSGNTIYF. The CDR3 DNA reads as TGTGCCAGCAGTGACCGACCGGACTCTGGAAACACCATATATTTT.

This chain connects TRBV4-2 to TRBJ2-3, with TRBD2 matching over 9 bases. The germline CDR1 and CDR2 sequences are LGHNA and YNFKEQ. Unmatched junction bases numbered 7, after V lost 0 bases and J lost 6 bases. The CDR3 covers 16 residues. The DNA for the CDR3 is TGTGCCAGCAGCCAAGATGGGGCTAGCGGGGCGGATACGCAGTATTTT. Its protein product is CASSQDGASGADTQYF.